The 15 T cell receptor beta chains in this list originate from one sample, sequenced in a study of T cell repertoires in cytomegalovirus infection. For these TCRs, the target antigens are not known. MiXCR, run by TCRdb on the reads, gives a single entry per CDR3 protein. The sample has 100,000 to 150,000 distinct CDR3 sequences, about 32% seen once; the top ten hold approximately 50%. The sequenced sample was CD8+ T cells from cultured PBMCs, obtained from culture after CMV antigen stimulation. These receptor sequences come from a human donor in good health (CMV status not recorded). Some clones in this sample may be carry-over from other donors' samples.

This clonotype was detected only once. The junction does not match germline at one end; this may be a read error. The chain carries TRBV7-9 and TRBJ2-5; TRBD1 or TRBD2 may be the D gene (5 bases each). The germline V gene encodes CDR1 SEHNR and CDR2 FQNEAQ (reference sequence). The CDR3 contains 12 residues. In DNA, the CDR3 is TGTGTCAGCAGCTCAGGGACGGAGACCCAGTACTTC. The encoded protein is CVSSSGTETQYF.

Many counts were recorded for this clonotype. The chain is built from TRBV7-6 and TRBJ2-7; no clear D. CDR3 length: 14 amino acids. In germline, CDR1 is SGHVS, CDR2 FNYEAQ. V was shortened by 1 base and J by 2 bases, with 9 bases between the two germline ends. CDR3 protein: CASSLGPNAYEQYF. CDR3 coding DNA: TGTGCCAGCAGCTTAGGACCGAATGCCTACGAGCAGTACTTC.

The J gene is TRBJ2-2, the V gene TRBV11-1, with 7 bases that match TRBD1. CDR3 length: 16 residues. V dropped 5 bases and J dropped 2; count of bases not matched to a gene: 8. The germline CDR1 and CDR2 sequences are SGHAT and FQDESV (reference sequence). CDR3 DNA: TGTGCCAGCAGCGTGCCCGGGACAGCAAACACCGGGGAGCTGTTTTTT. As protein: CASSVPGTANTGELFF.

This clonotype was seen only a few times. The rearrangement joins TRBV4-1 to TRBJ1-6; no clear D gene. This CDR3 comprises 17 residues. The germline V gene encodes CDR1 MGHRA and CDR2 YSYEKL. With 5 bases removed from V and 0 bases from J, the gap between germline ends came to 14 bases. As DNA, the CDR3 is TGCGCCAGCAGCTACGACACCCCGAGCTCCTATAATTCACCCCTCCACTTT. This sequence encodes CASSYDTPSSYNSPLHF.

This clonotype was counted at least ten times. CDR3 region: CASSYRVTGGLSNQPQHF. The CDR3 DNA is TGTGCCAGCAGTTACCGAGTGACAGGGGGTTTGAGCAATCAGCCCCAGCATTTT. The rearrangement links TRBV28 to TRBJ1-5; 9 bases are a match to TRBD1. V gave up 4 bases and J gave up 1 base; unmatched junction bases: 11. This CDR3 comprises 18 residues. Germline lookup yields CDR1 MDHEN and CDR2 SYDVKM.

CDR3 DNA: TGTGCCAGCAGTTACGGCATCGGGGGTGAACAGCCCCAGCATTTT. Its translation: CASSYGIGGEQPQHF. The V gene is TRBV6-8, the J gene TRBJ1-5; a weak D match, TRBD1 (5 bases). V was cut by 2 bases and J by 7 bases, with 15 bases left in between. This CDR3 is built from 15 residues. Germline CDR1 reads MNHGY; CDR2 reads SAAAGT.

This clonotype has ten or more counts. V and J are TRBV24-1 and TRBJ1-3; no reliable D call. This CDR3 spans 16 amino acids. Trimming left V 4 bases short and J 5 bases short, with 17 bases between. Germline V gene data show CDR1 as KGHDR and CDR2 as SFDVKD. As DNA, the CDR3 is TGTGCCACCAGTGAGCCGAAGGGTTCGGCGCGAAACACCATATATTTT. It yields the protein CATSEPKGSARNTIYF.

This clonotype came up a few times. CDR3 protein: CASKPSDTPDTEAFF. The CDR3 coding sequence is TGCGCCAGCAAGCCCTCGGACACGCCGGACACTGAAGCTTTCTTT. The chain uses TRBV4-3 and TRBJ1-1; possible D gene TRBD1, 5 bases. Germline V gives CDR1 LGHNA, CDR2 YSLEER. Trimming left V 7 bases short and J 3 bases short, with 18 bases between. CDR3 size: 15 residues.

The gene calls are TRBV15 and TRBJ2-7; D remains unclear. The CDR3 consists of 13 residues. Germline assignment: CDR1 LNHNV and CDR2 YYDKDF (reference sequence). The V gene lost 2 bases and the J gene lost 0 bases, with 5 bases spanning the gap. The CDR3 nucleotides read TGTGCCACCAGCAGAACGACCTCCTACGAGCAGTACTTC. This encodes CATSRTTSYEQYF.

In this sample, this clonotype turned up many times. The CDR3 reads CASSASSGGGYNEQFF. The CDR3, as DNA: TGTGCCAGCAGCGCCTCTAGCGGGGGAGGGTACAATGAGCAGTTCTTC. This sequence joins TRBV7-2 and TRBJ2-1; 10 bases line up with TRBD2. V gave up 5 bases and J gave up 4 bases; unmatched junction bases: 8. This CDR3 spans 16 amino acids. Looked up from germline, CDR1 is SGHTA and CDR2 is FQGNSA.

The CDR3 here is CASSQGRDRESYGYTF. The CDR3 nucleotides read TGCGCCAGCAGCCAAGGGAGAGACAGGGAATCCTATGGCTACACCTTC. This chain links TRBV4-1 with TRBJ1-2; 7 bases fit TRBD1. J gave up 4 bases and V 1 base, and 9 bases lay outside the gene matches. CDR3 length equals 16 residues. Germline-derived CDR1 and CDR2 are MGHRA and YSYEKL.

The chain links TRBV12-3 or TRBV12-4 to TRBJ2-1, with D possibly matching TRBD1 (6 bases). The CDR3 has 14 residues. V dropped 2 bases and J dropped 7 bases, with 12 bases sitting between them. The DNA for the CDR3 is TGTGCCAGCAGTTTATCTACAGGGATGAATGAGCAGTTCTTC. It codes for CASSLSTGMNEQFF.

The chain is built from TRBV28 and TRBJ1-1; D remains ambiguous. This CDR3 contains 15 residues. V lost 7 bases and J lost 1, with 16 bases in between. Per germline, CDR1 MDHEN and CDR2 SYDVKM. CDR3 in amino acids: CASMRSRGPNTEAFF. The CDR3 DNA is TGTGCCAGCATGCGTTCAAGAGGACCGAACACTGAAGCTTTCTTT.

The genes are TRBV5-4 and TRBJ2-3; 9 bases are shared with TRBD2. Germline trimming cut 4 bases from V and 0 bases from J; bases unmatched to any gene: 12. This CDR3 region has 18 residues. CDR1 is SGHNT, CDR2 YYREEE, per germline (reference sequence). The CDR3 DNA follows: TGTGCCAGCAGCCAGGAGGGGGTTAGCGGGGGTAGCACAGATACGCAGTATTTT. Amino acid sequence: CASSQEGVSGGSTDTQYF.

The chain links TRBV19 to TRBJ2-7; D uncertain. The CDR3 is 14 residues long. The V gene's germline CDR1 is LNHDA and CDR2 SQIVND (reference sequence). V was shortened by 3 bases and J by 3 bases, with 12 bases between the two germline ends. The CDR3 region is CASSIAASNYEQYF. CDR3 in DNA: TGTGCCAGTAGTATTGCGGCGTCGAACTACGAGCAGTACTTC.